A selection of T cell receptor beta chains follows, all from one sample in a study of neurological immune-mediated disorders. Each CDR3 protein is one row after TCRdb ran MiXCR on the 5' RACE reads. Counted here are 40,000 or so distinct CDR3 sequences, 11% occurring once; the ten biggest clones make up around 3.9%. The sequencing input was PBMCs. Every receptor here comes from a man between 60 and 75 years old with HTLV-1-associated myelopathy (HAM/TSP). CDR3s include the opening cysteine and the closing phenylalanine or tryptophan. A D gene is named only where the DNA matches it firmly. The size of a clone is reported for some rows only, either as once, few or many, or as a class for expanded clones.

V gene	D gene	J gene	clone size	CDR3 DNA	CDR3 protein
TRBV5-6	-	TRBJ1-2	many	TGTGCCAGCAGCCTTCGGGGGGCGGGTGGCTACACCTTC	CASSLRGAGGYTF
TRBV20-1	TRBD1	TRBJ2-7	many	TGCAGTGCTGGACAGGGTGGAGGGATTACCTACGAGCAGTACTTC	CSAGQGGGITYEQYF
TRBV6-5	-	TRBJ1-5	many	TGTGCCAGCAGTTCCGGGACACCGAGGAATCAGCCCCAGCATTTT	CASSSGTPRNQPQHF
TRBV28	TRBD1	TRBJ2-1	many	TGTGCCAGCAGTTCATCAAAGGGACAGCCAGCCTCCTACAATGAGCAGTTCTTC	CASSSSKGQPASYNEQFF
TRBV9	TRBD2	TRBJ2-1	many	TGTGCCAGCAGTGATAGCGGGAGGGCCTACAATGAGCAGTTCTTC	CASSDSGRAYNEQFF
TRBV20-1	TRBD1	TRBJ2-3	many	TGCAGTGCTAGGACGGGGACAGGGGGCACAGATACGCAGTATTTT	CSARTGTGGTDTQYF
TRBV5-1	TRBD1	TRBJ1-2	many	TGCGCCAGCAGCTTGGAAACAGGGGGGACTGGCTACACCTTC	CASSLETGGTGYTF
TRBV20-1	TRBD1	TRBJ1-2	many	TGCAGTGCTAGAGACTGGCAGGGGGGGTATGGCTACACCTTC	CSARDWQGGYGYTF
TRBV6-6	-	TRBJ2-7	-	TGTGCCAGCAGCCCATCGGGGCAGGGTGAGCAGCAGTACTTC	CASSPSGQGEQQYF
TRBV7-6	-	TRBJ1-5	medium-sized	TGTGCCAGCAGCTTAGGGTTCAATCAGCCCCAGCATTTT	CASSLGFNQPQHF
TRBV9	-	TRBJ1-6	many	TGTGCCAGCAGCGGAGGTCGGGGCTCACCCCTCCACTTT	CASSGGRGSPLHF
TRBV25-1	-	TRBJ1-6	many	TGTGCCAGCAGATCGGACACTGGGAATTCACCCCTCCACTTT	CASRSDTGNSPLHF
TRBV6-2/TRBV6-3	TRBD2	TRBJ2-7	many	TGTGCCAGCAGGGTCGCGGGAGGCTACGAGCAGTACTTC	CASRVAGGYEQYF
TRBV10-3	TRBD2	TRBJ2-1	many	TGTGCCATCAGTGAGACTAGCGGGAGGAATGAGCAGTTCTTC	CAISETSGRNEQFF
TRBV27	TRBD1	TRBJ2-2	many	TGTGCCAGCAGTTTATCGAGGACAGGGCGTCCCGGGGAGCTGTTTTTT	CASSLSRTGRPGELFF
TRBV13	TRBD2	TRBJ2-3	many	TGTGCCAGCAGCTTAGCGGGACTAGCGGGAGTGGATACGCAGTATTTT	CASSLAGLAGVDTQYF
TRBV2	TRBD2	TRBJ2-7	many	TGTGCCAGCATGAGCGGGGACTCCTACGAGCAGTACTTC	CASMSGDSYEQYF
TRBV7-2	-	TRBJ2-3	many	TGTGCCAGCAGCTTAGACAAAGGTATCACGCAGTATTTT	CASSLDKGITQYF
TRBV6-5	TRBD1	TRBJ2-1	-	TGTGCCAGCAGTTCGGGACAGGGCTTAGGGGGCTCCTACAATGAGCAGTTCTTC	CASSSGQGLGGSYNEQFF
TRBV5-1	TRBD2	TRBJ2-2	many	TGCGCCAGCAGCTTCGATGCGGGAGGGAACACCGGGGAGCTGTTTTTT	CASSFDAGGNTGELFF
TRBV24-1	TRBD1	TRBJ1-5	many	TGTGCCACCAGTGATGCTCGGACAGGGATCAGCAATCAGCCCCAGCATTTT	CATSDARTGISNQPQHF
TRBV5-1	-	TRBJ1-1	many	TGCGCCAGCAGCTCAGGAGGCACTGAAGCTTTCTTT	CASSSGGTEAFF
TRBV19	TRBD1	TRBJ2-7	many	TGTGCCAGTAGCCGCGGACAGGGGGCGCGAGAGCAGTACTTC	CASSRGQGAREQYF
TRBV28	TRBD1	TRBJ1-2	-	TGTGCCAGCAGTTTGGTCGGCAGGGGGCTCGTCGATAACTATGGCTACACCTTC	CASSLVGRGLVDNYGYTF
TRBV5-1	-	TRBJ2-3	many	TGCGCCAGCAGCTTCCCCGAAGGGGGGCAGTATTTT	CASSFPEGGQYF
TRBV5-1	-	TRBJ2-7	many	TGCGCCAGCAGCTTGGAAGGAGTTGAGCAGTACTTC	CASSLEGVEQYF
TRBV10-3	TRBD1	TRBJ1-5	many	TGTGCCATCCGACAGGGGGCTGATCAGCCCCAGCATTTT	CAIRQGADQPQHF
TRBV7-2	TRBD1	TRBJ2-7	many	TGTGCCAGCAGCCCGACAGGGAGCTCCTACGAGCAGTACTTC	CASSPTGSSYEQYF
TRBV14	-	TRBJ2-5	many	TGTGCCAGCAGCCAAACTAAGGGGGGAACCGAGACCCAGTACTTC	CASSQTKGGTETQYF
TRBV5-5	-	TRBJ2-7	many	TGTGCCAGCAGCTTGCTTGGGCAGGACGAGCAGTACTTC	CASSLLGQDEQYF
TRBV11-3	-	TRBJ1-1	many	TGTGCCAGCAGCTTAAAGGAGAACACTGAAGCTTTCTTT	CASSLKENTEAFF
TRBV2	-	TRBJ1-5	many	TGTGCCAGCAGTGGCGGGGGACGGCTACGAGCGCCCCAGCATTTT	CASSGGGRLRAPQHF
TRBV6-2/TRBV6-3	-	TRBJ1-1	many	TGTGCCAGCAGTTACGTGGGGTCCACTGAAGCTTTCTTT	CASSYVGSTEAFF
TRBV9	TRBD1	TRBJ2-1	many	TGTGCCAGCGCTAGGGGACAGGGATACAATGAGCAGTTCTTC	CASARGQGYNEQFF
TRBV20-1	TRBD2	TRBJ2-1	many	TGCAGTGCTTATAGCGGGAGAGGATGGGGCAATGAGCAGTTCTTC	CSAYSGRGWGNEQFF
TRBV19	TRBD1	TRBJ2-1	-	TGTGCCAGTAGTATTTTACAGGGGCCCTACAATGAGCAGTTCTTC	CASSILQGPYNEQFF
TRBV10-3	TRBD2	TRBJ2-1	many	TGTGCCATCATGGGACTAGCTAGTGAGCAGTTCTTC	CAIMGLASEQFF
TRBV20-1	-	TRBJ2-3	-	TGCTGTGCAAGTCCTAGCGCTAGCACAGATACGCAGTATTTT	CCASPSASTDTQYF
TRBV7-2	-	TRBJ2-1	many	TGTGCCAGCAGCCCGCGGGCAGGGATGGGAGAGCAGTTCTTC	CASSPRAGMGEQFF
TRBV3-1	-	TRBJ2-1	many	TGTGCCAGCAGCCAAGATTTTGTAGGGAGAGGCTACAATGAGCAGTTCTTC	CASSQDFVGRGYNEQFF
TRBV18	TRBD2	TRBJ2-3	many	TGTGCCAGCTCACCACCGAAGACTAGCGGGAGGAGTACAGATACGCAGTATTTT	CASSPPKTSGRSTDTQYF
TRBV11-2	-	TRBJ2-3	-	TGTGCCAGCAGCCCCAGCCGGTACATTATCCCTGGGGATACGCAGTATTTT	CASSPSRYIIPGDTQYF
TRBV3-1	TRBD2	TRBJ2-5	many	TGTGCCAGCAGCCAGGTTGACGGGAGGGCCAGGGAGACCCAGTACTTC	CASSQVDGRARETQYF
TRBV7-2	TRBD2	TRBJ2-1	many	TGTGCCAGCAGCTTAGCCGGGACTAGCTCCTACAATGAGCAGTTCTTC	CASSLAGTSSYNEQFF
TRBV6-2/TRBV6-3	TRBD1	TRBJ2-5	many	TGTGCCAGCAGTTACTTCTCGGGACAGCCCCAAGAGACCCAGTACTTC	CASSYFSGQPQETQYF
TRBV21-1	-	TRBJ2-1	many	TGTGCCAGGAATGCCCGCTGTGTTTCCTCCTACAATGAGCAGTTCTTC	CARNARCVSSYNEQFF
TRBV6-5	-	TRBJ2-5	many	TGTGCCAGCAGCCCCATCGACAGTTGGCATTCTGAAGAGACCCAGTACTTC	CASSPIDSWHSEETQYF